This TCR beta chain emerged from a study of blood T cell repertoires in COVID-19 (dated by TCRdb to the early 2020s). Regarding the research as a whole: For ImmuneRACE Cohort 3, a participant was defined as recovered based on two consecutive negative NP/OP PCR tests, clearance by a healthcare professional, or resolution of symptoms. Samples covering the acute and convalescent phases of COVID-19 were provided by collaborators in the United States, Italy and Spain. The repertoires were released in a freely available public database meant as a resource for research on the immune response to SARS-CoV-2. The prospective study material was composed of cDNA or gDNA derived from T cells, B-cell-depleted T cells, or PBMCs. HLA class I and class II types, where available, came from metadata supplied by the sample provider rather than from assay-based typing. Samples were obtained from the ongoing ImmuneRACE study (first 160 participants) and from over a thousand subjects provided by 6 global collaborators. Sample metadata almost always included a de-identified subject ID, COVID-19 status, age in years and sex. Deeply sampled blood TCRbeta repertoires from subjects exposed to, actively infected with, or recovered from COVID-19 were included in the dataset.

The paper's findings and limits, for the study overall: The quantity of clinical and demographic metadata differed by source and by participant and was supplied without curation.

TCRbeta CDR3 regions were amplified from genomic DNA using the immunoSEQ Assay, a bias-controlled multiplex PCR. Turning to the authors' computational methods: The number of nucleated cells in each sample was estimated by amplification of reference gene primers within the assay. To quantify the absolute abundance of each unique TCRbeta CDR3 rearrangement, sequence reads were collapsed and filtered. Productive Simpson clonality was computed per sample as the square root of Simpson's diversity index over productive rearrangements. TCRdb took over this immuneACCESS table, retaining in-frame rearrangements with V and J assigned. Such tables are incomplete; in checked studies, under half of the missing clones stem from an unresolved V gene, and the remainder is unexplained. The DNA gave D and trimming, while V, J and clone size come from that table. The sample profile shows under 400,000 clones; about 90% of them were found once. The ten largest clones capture 1.5% to 2% of the sample.

In the prospective study, participants were roughly 18 to 100 years old, resided in about two dozen geographic areas of the United States, and were enrolled through a virtual design. In the prospective study, participants were assigned to cohorts based on the clinical history participants reported in a screening survey and a study questionnaire. In the prospective study, mobile phlebotomists collected whole blood, serum and a nasopharyngeal or oropharyngeal swab from each participant. Additional blood draws and questionnaires over an approximately two-month period could optionally be provided by prospective study participants. Prospective study blood samples were shipped either frozen or at room temperature before DNA extraction. This clone has only a few counts. The antigen it binds to is not known. There are no base qualities to consult, and no much larger clone falls within one base. Including the terminal cysteine and phenylalanine, the CDR3 comprises 15 residues. Only the CDR3 portion is preserved as DNA: 45 bases, with reading frame beginning at the first base. V lost 3 bases and J lost 5 bases, and the count of bases not matched to a germline gene is 7. From the germline V gene, CDR1 is SGHTA and CDR2 is FQGTGA.

This receptor was taken from a man aged 40-50 years in a cohort exposed to, infected with or recovered from COVID-19 (not recorded which). Recombination linked TRBV7-3 to TRBJ2-5; the central 9 bases match TRBD2. The sample taken for sequencing was PBMCs or T cells enriched from blood (not recorded which). In nucleotide form, the sequence is TGTGCCAGCAGCTTGGCCGGGACTAGCTGGGAGACCCAGTACTTC. Its coded protein is CASSLAGTSWETQYF.